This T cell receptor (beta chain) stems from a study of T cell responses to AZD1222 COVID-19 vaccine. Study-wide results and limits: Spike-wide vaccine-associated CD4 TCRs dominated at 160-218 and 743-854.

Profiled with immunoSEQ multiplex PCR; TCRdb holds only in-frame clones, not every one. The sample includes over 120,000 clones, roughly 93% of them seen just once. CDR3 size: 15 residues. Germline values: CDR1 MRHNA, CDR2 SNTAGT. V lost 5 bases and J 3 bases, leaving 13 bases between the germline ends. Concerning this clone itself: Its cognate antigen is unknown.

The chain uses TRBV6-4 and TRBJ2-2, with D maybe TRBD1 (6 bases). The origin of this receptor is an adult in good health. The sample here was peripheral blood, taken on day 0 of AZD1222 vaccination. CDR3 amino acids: CASSMEDSDTGELFF. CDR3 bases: TGTGCCAGCAGTATGGAGGACAGCGACACCGGGGAGCTGTTTTTT.